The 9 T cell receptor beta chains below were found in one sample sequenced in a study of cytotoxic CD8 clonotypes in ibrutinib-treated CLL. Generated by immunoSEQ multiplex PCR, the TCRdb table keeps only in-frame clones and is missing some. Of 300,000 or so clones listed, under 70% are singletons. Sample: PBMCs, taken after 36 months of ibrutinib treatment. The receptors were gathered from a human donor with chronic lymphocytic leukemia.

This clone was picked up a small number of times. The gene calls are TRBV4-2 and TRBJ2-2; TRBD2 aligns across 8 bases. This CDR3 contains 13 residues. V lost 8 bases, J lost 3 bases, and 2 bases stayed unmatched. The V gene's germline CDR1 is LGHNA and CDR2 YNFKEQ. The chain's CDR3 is CASEAGDTGELFF. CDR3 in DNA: TGTGCCAGCGAAGCGGGGGACACCGGGGAGCTGTTTTTT.

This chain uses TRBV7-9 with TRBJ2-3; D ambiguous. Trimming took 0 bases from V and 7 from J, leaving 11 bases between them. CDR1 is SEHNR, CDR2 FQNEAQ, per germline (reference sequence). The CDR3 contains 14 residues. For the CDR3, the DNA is TGTGCCAGCAGCTTAGCGCCTATGAAAAATACGCAGTATTTT. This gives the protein CASSLAPMKNTQYF.

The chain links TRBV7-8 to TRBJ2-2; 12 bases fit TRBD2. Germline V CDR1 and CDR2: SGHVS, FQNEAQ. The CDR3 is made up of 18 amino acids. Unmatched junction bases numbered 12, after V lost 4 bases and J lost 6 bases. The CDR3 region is CASSSWASGGASAGELFF. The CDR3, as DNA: TGTGCCAGCAGCTCATGGGCTAGCGGGGGGGCCTCGGCCGGGGAGCTGTTTTTT.

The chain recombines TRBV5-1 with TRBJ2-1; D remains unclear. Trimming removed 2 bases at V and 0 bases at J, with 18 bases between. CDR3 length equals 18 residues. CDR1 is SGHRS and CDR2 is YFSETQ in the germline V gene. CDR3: CASSFRGTVSGSYNEQFF. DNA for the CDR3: TGCGCCAGCAGCTTTCGAGGTACAGTGTCCGGCTCCTACAATGAGCAGTTCTTC. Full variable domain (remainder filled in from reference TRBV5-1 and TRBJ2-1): KAGVTQTPRYLIKTRGQQVTLSCSPISGHRSVSWYQQTPGQGLQFLFEYFSETQRNKGNFPGRFSGRQFSNSRSEMNVSTLELGDSALYLCASSFRGTVSGSYNEQFFGPGTRLTVL.

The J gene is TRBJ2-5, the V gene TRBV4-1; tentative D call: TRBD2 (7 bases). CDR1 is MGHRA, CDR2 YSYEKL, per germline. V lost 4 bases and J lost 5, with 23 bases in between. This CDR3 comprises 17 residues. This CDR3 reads CASSPLRGGVKEETQYF. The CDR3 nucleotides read TGCGCCAGCAGCCCCCTGAGAGGGGGGGTTAAAGAGGAGACCCAGTACTTC.

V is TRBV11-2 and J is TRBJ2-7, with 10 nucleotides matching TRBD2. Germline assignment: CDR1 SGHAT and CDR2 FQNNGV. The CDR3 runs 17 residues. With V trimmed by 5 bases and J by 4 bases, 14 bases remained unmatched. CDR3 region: CASSPWGASGGLYEQYF. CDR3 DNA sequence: TGTGCCAGCAGCCCCTGGGGGGCTAGCGGGGGCCTTTACGAGCAGTACTTC.

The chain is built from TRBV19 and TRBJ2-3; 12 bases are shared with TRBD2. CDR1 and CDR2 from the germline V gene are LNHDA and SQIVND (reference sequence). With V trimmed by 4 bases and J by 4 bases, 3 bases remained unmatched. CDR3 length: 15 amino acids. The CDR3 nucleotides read TGTGCCAGTAGTAACCGACTAGCGGGGGCAGATACGCAGTATTTT. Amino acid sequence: CASSNRLAGADTQYF.

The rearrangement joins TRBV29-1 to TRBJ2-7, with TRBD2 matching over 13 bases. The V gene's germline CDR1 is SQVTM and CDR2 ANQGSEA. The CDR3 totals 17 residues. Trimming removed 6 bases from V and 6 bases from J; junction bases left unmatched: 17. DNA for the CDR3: TGCAGCGTCAGCGACCCTCCTGGACTAGCGGGAGAGGGCGAGCAGTACTTC. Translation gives CSVSDPPGLAGEGEQYF.

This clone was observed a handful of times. In DNA form, the CDR3 reads TGTGCCAGCAGCAGAACAAGACAGGGCGCTAGCACAGATACGCAGTATTTT. Protein sequence: CASSRTRQGASTDTQYF. The chain couples TRBV11-2 to TRBJ2-3, with TRBD1 matching over 7 bases. The germline V gene encodes CDR1 SGHAT and CDR2 FQNNGV. V was clipped by 5 bases and J by 0 bases; unmatched bases: 11. CDR3 size: 17 residues. The full variable domain, completed using reference TRBV11-2 and TRBJ2-3, is EAGVAQSPRYKIIEKRQSVAFWCNPISGHATLYWYQQILGQGPKLLIQFQNNGVVDDSQLPKDRFSAERLKGVDSTLKIQPAKLEDSAVYLCASSRTRQGASTDTQYFGPGTRLTVL.